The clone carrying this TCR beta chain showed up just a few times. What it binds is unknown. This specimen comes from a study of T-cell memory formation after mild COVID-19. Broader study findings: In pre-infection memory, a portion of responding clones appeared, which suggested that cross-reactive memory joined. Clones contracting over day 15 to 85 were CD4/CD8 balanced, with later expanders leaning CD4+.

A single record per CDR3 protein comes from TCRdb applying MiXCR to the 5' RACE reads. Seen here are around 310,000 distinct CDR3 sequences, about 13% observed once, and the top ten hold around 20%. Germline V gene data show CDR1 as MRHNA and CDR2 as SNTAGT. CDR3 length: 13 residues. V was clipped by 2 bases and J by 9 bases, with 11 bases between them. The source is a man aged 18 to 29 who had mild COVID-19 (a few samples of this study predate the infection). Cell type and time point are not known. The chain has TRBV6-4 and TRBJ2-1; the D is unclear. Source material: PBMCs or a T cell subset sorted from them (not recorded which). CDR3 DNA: TGTGCCAGCAGTGACGGGCGCTTTGGTGAGCAGTTCTTC. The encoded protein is CASSDGRFGEQFF.